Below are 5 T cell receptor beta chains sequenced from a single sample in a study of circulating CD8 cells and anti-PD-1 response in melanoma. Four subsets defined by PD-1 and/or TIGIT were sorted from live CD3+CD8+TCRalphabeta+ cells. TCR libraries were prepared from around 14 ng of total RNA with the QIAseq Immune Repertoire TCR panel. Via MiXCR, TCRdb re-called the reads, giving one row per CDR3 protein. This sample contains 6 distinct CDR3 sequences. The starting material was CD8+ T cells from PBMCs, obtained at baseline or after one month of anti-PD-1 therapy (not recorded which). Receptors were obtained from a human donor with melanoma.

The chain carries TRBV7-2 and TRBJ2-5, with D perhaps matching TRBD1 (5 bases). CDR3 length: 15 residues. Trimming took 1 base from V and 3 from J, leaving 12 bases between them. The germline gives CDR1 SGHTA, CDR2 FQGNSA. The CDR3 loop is CASSLGSVGEETQYF. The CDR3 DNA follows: TGTGCCAGCAGCTTAGGGTCGGTAGGGGAAGAGACCCAGTACTTC. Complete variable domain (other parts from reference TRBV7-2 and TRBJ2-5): GAGVSQSPSNKVTEKGKDVELRCDPISGHTALYWYRQSLGQGLEFLIYFQGNSAPDKSGLPSDRFSAERTGGSVSTLTIQRTQQEDSAVYLCASSLGSVGEETQYFGPGTRLLVL.

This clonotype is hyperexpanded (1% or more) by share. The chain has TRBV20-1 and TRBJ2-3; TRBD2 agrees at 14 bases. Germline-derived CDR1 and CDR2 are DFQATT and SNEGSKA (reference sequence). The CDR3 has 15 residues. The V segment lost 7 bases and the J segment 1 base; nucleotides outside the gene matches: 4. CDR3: CSVGTSGGGTDTQYF. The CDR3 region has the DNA TGCAGTGTTGGGACTAGCGGGGGTGGCACAGATACGCAGTATTTT.

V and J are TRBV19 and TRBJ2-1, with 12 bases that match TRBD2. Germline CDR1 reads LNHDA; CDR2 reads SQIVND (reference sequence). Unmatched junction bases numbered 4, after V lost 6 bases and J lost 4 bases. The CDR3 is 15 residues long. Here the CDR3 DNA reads TGTGCCAGTAGGAGGACTAGCGGGGCTTACAATGAGCAGTTCTTC. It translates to CASRRTSGAYNEQFF.

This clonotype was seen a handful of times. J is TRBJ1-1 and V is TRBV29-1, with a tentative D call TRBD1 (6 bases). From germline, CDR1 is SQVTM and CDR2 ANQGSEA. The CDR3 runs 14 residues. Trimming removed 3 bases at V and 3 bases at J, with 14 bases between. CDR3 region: CSVDSGTFDTEAFF. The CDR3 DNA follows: TGCAGCGTTGATTCCGGGACATTTGACACTGAAGCTTTCTTT.

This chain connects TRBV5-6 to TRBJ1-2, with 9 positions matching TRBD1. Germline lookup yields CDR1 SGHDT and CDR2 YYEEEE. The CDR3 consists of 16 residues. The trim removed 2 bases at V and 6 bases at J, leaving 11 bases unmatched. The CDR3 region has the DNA TGTGCCAGCAGCTTAACCGGGACAGGGCGGGAAGATGGCTACACCTTC. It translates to CASSLTGTGREDGYTF. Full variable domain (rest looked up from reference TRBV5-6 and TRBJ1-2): DAGVTQSPTHLIKTRGQQVTLRCSPKSGHDTVSWYQQALGQGPQFIFQYYEEEERQRGNFPDRFSGHQFPNYSSELNVNALLLGDSALYLCASSLTGTGREDGYTFGSGTRLTVV.